This is a list of T cell receptor beta chains from one sample in a study of T cell responses to AZD1222 COVID-19 vaccine. The assay was immunoSEQ multiplex PCR, and TCRdb's table has in-frame clones only and misses some. The table includes some 120,000 clones, over 75% detected once. The specimen comprised peripheral blood, sampled on day 0 of AZD1222 vaccination. The receptors originated from an adult in good health. The CDR3 runs from the conserved cysteine through the conserved F or W. A D gene is named only where the DNA matches it firmly. Not every row has a clone size; where given, it reads once, few, many or a size class.

d_gene	j_gene	v_gene	abundance	CDR3aa	CDR3nt
.	TRBJ1-1	TRBV9	.	CASSGWNTEAFF	TGTGCCAGCAGCGGCTGGAACACTGAAGCTTTCTTT
.	TRBJ1-3	TRBV4-3	.	CASTWSSGNTIYF	TGCGCCAGCACGTGGAGCTCTGGAAACACCATATATTTT
.	TRBJ1-2	TRBV7-2	.	CASSERDNYGYTF	TGTGCCAGCAGCGAACGGGACAACTATGGCTACACCTTC
.	TRBJ2-1	TRBV5-1	once	CASSPTGARLYNEQFF	TGCGCCAGCAGTCCGACAGGAGCTCGGCTCTACAATGAGCAGTTCTTC
.	TRBJ1-5	TRBV10-1	.	CASSEGNQPQHF	TGCGCCAGCAGTGAAGGGAATCAGCCCCAGCATTTT
TRBD2	TRBJ2-1	TRBV2	.	CASSPGLAGVNEQFF	TGTGCCAGCAGTCCGGGACTAGCGGGAGTGAATGAGCAGTTCTTC
.	TRBJ1-2	TRBV28	.	CASSLRRGYTF	TGTGCCAGCAGTTTAAGAAGGGGCTACACCTTC
TRBD1	TRBJ1-5	TRBV6-5	.	CASSNYGQDGNQPQHF	TGTGCCAGCAGTAACTACGGACAGGACGGCAATCAGCCCCAGCATTTT
.	TRBJ1-4	TRBV2	.	CASSEVGGEKLFF	TGTGCCAGCAGTGAAGTGGGTGGGGAAAAACTGTTTTTT
.	TRBJ2-5	TRBV7-3	once	CASSLAFLETQYF	TGTGCCAGCAGCTTAGCGTTCCTGGAGACCCAGTACTTC
.	TRBJ2-1	TRBV9	.	CASSVDPSSGREFF	TGTGCCAGCAGCGTAGACCCCTCCTCGGGTCGGGAGTTCTTC